Below are 26 T cell receptor beta chains sequenced from a single sample in a study of early T cells in non-severe SARS-CoV-2 infection (dated by TCRdb to the early 2020s). The library was obtained by 5' RACE. The sequencer listed for this sample is NextSeq 500. The public reads were quality trimmed at Q25 with fastp and then assembled into clones with MiXCR by TCRdb, keeping productive beta chains. CDR3 protein sequences are deduplicated, and each keeps its most common genes and DNA. The sample table shows 85,000 to 95,000 distinct CDR3 sequences, and approximately 15% are seen once. The ten largest clones add up to around 0.58% of the sample. Material: whole blood. The source is an adult who was a healthcare worker with PCR-confirmed SARS-CoV-2 infection or an uninfected control (not recorded which).

The chain uses TRBV19 and TRBJ2-2; unclear D gene. The CDR3 has 14 residues. The V end lost 4 bases, the J end lost 6 bases, and 12 bases lay between the germline ends. Germline V CDR1 and CDR2: LNHDA, SQIVND (reference sequence). CDR3 residues: CASSSSSVPGELFF. CDR3 nucleotide sequence: TGTGCCAGTAGTAGTTCTTCGGTTCCCGGGGAGCTGTTTTTT.

This clonotype was picked up a small number of times. V usage is TRBV30 and J usage is TRBJ2-5; the D is unclear. The CDR3 is 16 residues long. Trimming cost V 0 bases and J 5 bases, with 19 bases left between them. Germline CDR1 reads GTSNPN; CDR2 reads SVGIG (reference sequence). The CDR3 DNA reads TGTGCCTGGAGTGTATATGTCAGCCGACAATCGGAGACCCAGTACTTC. It codes for CAWSVYVSRQSETQYF. Using reference TRBV30 and TRBJ2-5 for the parts outside the CDR3, the full variable domain is SQTIHQWPATLVQPVGSPLSLECTVEGTSNPNLYWYRQAAGRGLQLLFYSVGIGQISSEVPQNLSASRPQDRQFILSSKKLLLSDSGFYLCAWSVYVSRQSETQYFGPGTRLLVL.

In its sample, this clonotype was seen many times. This chain joins TRBV5-1 and TRBJ1-2; possibly TRBD1 for D (6 bases). Trimming pared 3 bases from V and 3 bases from J, leaving 9 bases between. The germline CDR1 and CDR2 sequences are SGHRS and YFSETQ. This CDR3 comprises 13 residues. CDR3 in DNA: TGCGCCAGCAGCTCGGACAGAGACTATGGCTACACCTTC. This encodes CASSSDRDYGYTF.

In its sample, this clonotype was seen many times. The rearrangement joins TRBV7-2 to TRBJ1-1; D is perhaps TRBD1 (6 bases). Germline CDR1 and CDR2: SGHTA and FQGNSA. Trimming left V 3 bases short and J 5 bases short, with 13 bases between. The CDR3 extends over 14 amino acids. This CDR3 reads CASSFNRVVTEAFF. The CDR3 DNA sequence: TGTGCCAGCAGCTTCAACAGGGTAGTAACTGAAGCTTTCTTT. Complete variable domain (other parts from reference TRBV7-2 and TRBJ1-1): GAGVSQSPSNKVTEKGKDVELRCDPISGHTALYWYRQSLGQGLEFLIYFQGNSAPDKSGLPSDRFSAERTGGSVSTLTIQRTQQEDSAVYLCASSFNRVVTEAFFGQGTRLTVV.

The gene calls are TRBV24-1 and TRBJ2-3; possible D gene TRBD2, 5 bases. The CDR3 has 14 amino acids. V dropped 10 bases and J dropped 4 bases, with 17 bases sitting between them. Germline CDR1 KGHDR, CDR2 SFDVKD. CDR3 sequence reads: CATTSGIFADTQYF. CDR3 in DNA: TGTGCCACTACCTCCGGGATCTTCGCAGATACGCAGTATTTT.

This rearrangement joins TRBV7-6 to TRBJ2-2; TRBD2 aligns across 12 bases. CDR3 length equals 17 residues. The V gene end was trimmed by 5 bases and the J gene end by 6 bases; junction bases not matched to a gene: 10. Germline values: CDR1 SGHVS, CDR2 FNYEAQ. DNA for the CDR3: TGTGCCAGCAGCCCTCTTGCTAGCGGGGGGGCTTCCGGGGAGCTGTTTTTT. Translation: CASSPLASGGASGELFF.

The chain carries TRBV29-1 and TRBJ2-2; D gene ambiguous. V was pared by 6 bases and J by 0 bases, with 8 bases between. The CDR3 runs to 13 residues. Germline CDR1 is SQVTM and CDR2 is ANQGSEA. The CDR3 region is CSVYTANTGELFF. Written as DNA, the CDR3 is TGCAGCGTCTACACGGCGAACACCGGGGAGCTGTTTTTT.

At least ten counts were recorded for this clonotype. V and J are TRBV9 and TRBJ1-5; no reliable D call. The CDR3 sequence is 14 residues long. The V gene lost 0 bases and the J gene lost 0 bases, with 4 bases spanning the gap. The germline V gene has CDR1 SGDLS and CDR2 YYNGEE. For the CDR3, the DNA is TGTGCCAGCAGCGTAGGTAATAGCAATCAGCCCCAGCATTTT. Translation gives CASSVGNSNQPQHF.

The J gene is TRBJ2-1, the V gene TRBV29-1, with TRBD1 as a possible D gene (6 bases). V was shortened by 3 bases and J by 8 bases, with 14 bases between the two germline ends. Germline assignment: CDR1 SQVTM and CDR2 ANQGSEA. The CDR3 runs to 13 residues. Here the CDR3 DNA reads TGCAGCGTTGACGGGCAGGGGAGCTATGAGCAGTTCTTC. It encodes CSVDGQGSYEQFF.

The V call is TRBV10-2, the J call TRBJ2-7, with D uncertain. The ends were cut back, 3 bases at V and 4 bases at J, with 7 bases in the middle. CDR3 length: 12 amino acids. The germline V gene has CDR1 WSHSY and CDR2 SAAADI. CDR3 sequence reads: CASSDPGYEQYV. DNA of the CDR3: TGCGCCAGCAGTGACCCCGGTTACGAGCAGTACGTC.

The J gene is TRBJ2-1, the V gene TRBV10-1; D ambiguous. This CDR3 contains 13 residues. Germline lookup yields CDR1 WNHNN and CDR2 SYGVQD (reference sequence). V gave up 1 base and J gave up 4 bases, with 5 bases separating them. The CDR3 region is CASSEFGYNEQFF. For the CDR3, the DNA is TGCGCCAGCAGTGAGTTTGGATACAATGAGCAGTTCTTC.

The chain recombines TRBV27 with TRBJ1-2, with D maybe TRBD1 (6 bases). This CDR3 region has 13 residues. Between the trimmed V and J ends, which lost 7 bases and 2 bases, there was a span of 11 bases. From germline, CDR1 is MNHEY and CDR2 SMNVEV (reference sequence). The CDR3: CASTGQNNYGYTF. CDR3 in DNA: TGTGCCAGCACAGGACAGAACAACTATGGCTACACCTTC.

The sample holds a few counts of this clonotype. The chain links TRBV10-3 to TRBJ2-7; 9 bases are shared with TRBD1. V lost 10 bases to trimming and J lost 4 bases; unmatched junction nucleotides: 8. In germline, CDR1 is ENHRY, CDR2 SYGVKD. The CDR3 contains 13 residues. The CDR3 DNA reads as TGTGCCACAGCTAAGGGACAGGGTTACGAGCAGTACGTC. Encoded protein: CATAKGQGYEQYV.

Remarks on this clonotype: The junction departs from the called germline gene at one end, perhaps through a read error. The V and J genes are TRBV6-6 and TRBJ2-2; perhaps TRBD1 as D (6 bases). Germline V lookup: CDR1 MNHNY, CDR2 SVGAGI (reference sequence). CDR3 length: 14 residues. The CDR3 sequence: CASRLGQGSGEPFF. CDR3 coding DNA: TGTGCCAGCAGGCTGGGACAAGGCTCCGGGGAGCCGTTTTTT.

The genes are TRBV11-2 and TRBJ1-3, with D unclear. Germline values: CDR1 SGHAT, CDR2 FQNNGV. This CDR3 region has 13 residues. Between the trimmed V and J ends, which lost 5 bases and 9 bases, there was a span of 14 bases. This CDR3 is CASSPQVGRTIYF. In DNA form, the CDR3 reads TGTGCCAGCAGCCCCCAGGTTGGGCGCACCATATATTTT.

This clonotype has just a few counts. The chain carries TRBV29-1 and TRBJ2-1, with 8 bases identical to TRBD2. V was pared by 2 bases and J by 9 bases, with 9 bases of the junction left unmatched. Germline V lookup: CDR1 SQVTM, CDR2 ANQGSEA. The CDR3 length is 14 residues. Written as DNA, the CDR3 is TGCAGCGTTGAAAAGCGGGGGTCTTCGGGTGAGCAGTTCTTC. Its protein product is CSVEKRGSSGEQFF.

This clonotype was picked up a small number of times. The chain recombines TRBV6-6 with TRBJ2-5, with 10 bases matching TRBD1. With 6 bases clipped from V and 4 bases from J, the junction kept 5 bases outside the gene matches. The germline V gene encodes CDR1 MNHNY and CDR2 SVGAGI (reference sequence). This CDR3 comprises 14 residues. The CDR3 region has the DNA TGTGCCAGCAGCCGACAGGGGGCCAGAGAGACCCAGTACTTC. This sequence encodes CASSRQGARETQYF.

The chain uses TRBV29-1 and TRBJ2-3; 9 bases match TRBD1. Per the germline V gene, CDR1 is SQVTM and CDR2 is ANQGSEA. The length of the CDR3 is 14 residues. Trimming at V came to 6 bases and at J to 4 bases, leaving 8 bases not matched to a gene. The CDR3 loop is CSVQQGARPDTQYF. CDR3 DNA: TGCAGCGTGCAACAGGGGGCACGTCCAGATACGCAGTATTTT.

The sample holds a few counts of this clonotype. The rearrangement joins TRBV18 to TRBJ2-5; D gene uncertain. The length of the CDR3 is 14 residues. Trimming took off 2 bases at V and 2 bases at J, with 9 bases between the two ends. Germline values: CDR1 KGHSH, CDR2 LQKENI. The CDR3 region is CASSPNGGQETQYF. In nucleotides, the CDR3 is TGTGCCAGCTCACCAAACGGCGGTCAAGAGACCCAGTACTTC.

The table lists this clonotype with a few counts. This sequence joins TRBV27 and TRBJ2-1, with D unresolved. CDR1 and CDR2 from the germline V gene are MNHEY and SMNVEV (reference sequence). The CDR3 length is 14 residues. Trimming removed 6 bases at V and 10 bases at J, with 19 bases between. This CDR3 reads CASSQRLIDPEQFF. The DNA for the CDR3 is TGTGCCAGCAGCCAACGACTGATAGATCCGGAGCAGTTCTTC.

This clonotype was recorded many times. The rearrangement uses TRBV7-2 and TRBJ2-5; D ambiguous. The germline V gene has CDR1 SGHTA and CDR2 FQGNSA. V shed 4 bases and J shed 2 bases, with 8 bases lying between them. This CDR3 spans 13 amino acids. The CDR3 reads CASSSGFQETQYF. As DNA, the CDR3 is TGTGCCAGCAGCTCCGGGTTTCAAGAGACCCAGTACTTC.

This clonotype occurred many times. The V call is TRBV6-2 or TRBV6-3, the J call TRBJ1-5, with D uncertain. The CDR3 covers 17 residues. V was trimmed by 2 bases and J by 4 bases, leaving 18 bases between them. CDR1 is MNHEY, CDR2 SVGEGT, per germline. The DNA for the CDR3 is TGTGCCAGCAGTTACAGAACCCACAGCGCTCCGAATCAGCCCCAGCATTTT. Residues: CASSYRTHSAPNQPQHF.

This clonotype was recorded at least ten times. The chain uses TRBV29-1 and TRBJ1-1; D gene unclear. In germline, CDR1 is SQVTM, CDR2 ANQGSEA. The CDR3 covers 14 residues. V shed 5 bases and J shed 1 base, with 14 bases lying between them. CDR3 in amino acids: CSVRARGGNTEAFF. CDR3 in DNA: TGCAGCGTTAGAGCTCGGGGAGGGAACACTGAAGCTTTCTTT.

The V call is TRBV2, the J call TRBJ1-5; D possibly corresponds to TRBD1 (5 bases). The length of the CDR3 is 15 residues. V lost 2 bases, J lost 0 bases, and 8 bases lay in between. Germline loops: CDR1 SNHLY, CDR2 FYNNEI. The CDR3 spells CASSEQGISNQPQHF. As DNA, the CDR3 is TGTGCCAGCAGTGAACAGGGCATTAGCAATCAGCCCCAGCATTTT.

This clonotype has at least ten counts. The V gene is TRBV3-1, the J gene TRBJ1-3, with D perhaps matching TRBD1 (5 bases). CDR3 length equals 17 residues. The germline V gene encodes CDR1 LGHDT and CDR2 YNNKEL (reference sequence). The V end lost 4 bases, the J end lost 0 bases, and 16 bases lay between the germline ends. DNA for the CDR3: TGTGCCAGCAGCCCCAGCCTCGGGACCGGCTCTGGAAACACCATATATTTT. Amino acids: CASSPSLGTGSGNTIYF.

This chain links TRBV2 with TRBJ1-4; a weak D match, TRBD1 (5 bases). The CDR3 spans 17 residues. Germline V CDR1 and CDR2: SNHLY, FYNNEI. The germline V and J ends were trimmed by 11 bases and 8 bases, with 30 bases remaining between them. CDR3 bases: TGTGCCTACGAACCAAAAATTTTACAGGCGGGGAACGAAAAACTGTTTTTT. Its protein is CAYEPKILQAGNEKLFF.